This record covers a single T cell receptor (beta chain). The CDR3 carries no conserved terminal phenylalanine or tryptophan, so it likely arises from a read error. No DNA is shown, since the ends of the CDR3 on it are uncertain; the CDR3 is the one TCRdb lists. Repertoires were generated with immunoSEQ multiplex PCR, while TCRdb's copy carries only in-frame clones and drops some. This sample has tens of thousands of clones, with around 94% found just once. The source of the sample is a study of T cell changes during pregnancy in multiple sclerosis. The CDR3 totals 10 residues, both ends included. The gene calls are TRBV21-1 and TRBJ2-7; TRBD1 reflects the table's D call only, with no check against the DNA. TRBV21-1 is a pseudogene locus. The TCR sequence derives from a female donor with multiple sclerosis, enrolled in a pregnancy study. Here the sequenced sample was peripheral blood, taken in the third trimester of pregnancy. CDR3 loop: CASSMDRFPL.